These T cell receptor beta chains were read from a single sample in a study of CD8+CD57+ T cells in acquired aplastic anemia. MiXCR was run by TCRdb on the reads, yielding one entry per CDR3 protein. Among roughly 190,000 distinct CDR3 sequences listed, around 50% were seen once. Sample: sorted CD4+, CD8+, or CD8+CD57+ T cells (not recorded which) from PBMCs. These receptor sequences come from a human donor in good health, serving as a control. The CDR3 runs from the conserved cysteine through the conserved F or W. The D gene is left open where the match is weak. Part of the rows lack a size; the others show once, few, many or a class for expanded clones.

-,TRBV4-3,TRBJ1-1,many,CASSPAAGTVNTEAFF,TGCGCCAGCAGCCCTGCGGCCGGCACTGTGAACACTGAAGCTTTCTTT
-,TRBV11-1,TRBJ1-1,-,CASSNAKGHVNTEAFF,TGCGCCAGCAGCAACGCGAAGGGACATGTGAACACTGAAGCTTTCTTT
-,TRBV7-3,TRBJ2-5,-,CASSLGLGVGETQYF,TGCGCCAGCAGCTTGGGGTTAGGGGTGGGAGAGACCCAGTACTTC
TRBD1,TRBV2,TRBJ1-4,many,CASSQDRGNEKLFF,TGTGCCAGCAGTCAGGACAGGGGGAATGAAAAACTGTTTTTT
-,TRBV20-1,TRBJ1-1,-,CSARDPRTENTEAFF,TGCAGTGCTAGAGATCCCCGGACAGAGAACACTGAAGCTTTCTTT
-,TRBV7-3,TRBJ2-5,-,CASSRCWGETQHF,TGTGCCAGCAGCCGGTGTTGGGGAGAGACCCAGCACTTC
-,TRBV7-3,TRBJ2-1,many,CASSQGSSSYNEQFF,TGTGCCAGCAGCCAGGGGTCATCGTCCTACAATGAGCAGTTCTTC
-,TRBV12-3/TRBV12-4,TRBJ1-6,-,CASRQGPLHF,TGTGCCAGCAGGCAGGGACCCCTCCACTTT
TRBD2,TRBV7-2,TRBJ2-3,once,CASSLGLAGTQYF,TGTGCCAGCAGCTTAGGACTAGCGGGGACGCAGTATTTT
-,TRBV19,TRBJ2-7,many,CASRANRDSYEQYF,TGTGCCAGTAGGGCAAACAGGGACTCCTACGAGCAGTACTTC
-,TRBV5-1,TRBJ2-5,many,CASNGGQETQYF,TGCGCCAGCAATGGTGGGCAAGAGACCCAGTACTTC
TRBD1,TRBV7-3,TRBJ2-7,few,CASSSGQASYEQYF,TGTGCCAGCAGCTCGGGACAGGCCTCCTACGAGCAGTACTTC
-,TRBV4-1,TRBJ1-1,many,CASSQVPHASGWRNTEAFF,TGCGCCAGCAGCCAAGTTCCCCACGCCTCAGGGTGGCGGAACACTGAAGCTTTCTTT
TRBD2,TRBV7-2,TRBJ2-5,few,CASSPGLAGGQETQYF,TGTGCCAGCAGCCCGGGACTAGCGGGGGGCCAAGAGACCCAGTACTTC
-,TRBV2,TRBJ1-5,many,CASSGPYSNQPQHF,TGTGCCAGCAGTGGCCCGTATAGCAATCAGCCCCAGCATTTT
TRBD1,TRBV9,TRBJ1-1,-,CASSVTGWTEAFF,TGTGCCAGCAGCGTGACAGGGTGGACTGAAGCTTTCTTT
TRBD1,TRBV5-1,TRBJ2-3,many,CASRVTGVHGDTQYF,TGCGCCAGCAGGGTGACAGGGGTCCATGGAGATACGCAGTATTTT
TRBD1,TRBV6-5,TRBJ1-1,many,CASRAYRGERNTEAFF,TGTGCCAGCAGGGCTTACAGGGGGGAGAGGAACACTGAAGCTTTCTTT
TRBD2,TRBV9,TRBJ2-1,-,CASTTAGLAGNEQFF,TGTGCCAGCACCACCGCCGGACTAGCCGGCAATGAGCAGTTCTTC
-,TRBV7-9,TRBJ1-6,-,CASSLDLEGSPLHF,TGTGCCAGCAGCTTAGACCTAGAGGGTTCACCCCTCCACTTT
-,TRBV6-1,TRBJ1-2,-,CASSHTRGAGNGYTF,TGTGCCAGCAGTCACACCAGGGGAGCAGGGAATGGCTACACCTTC
-,TRBV5-1,TRBJ2-1,-,CASSLPRLDYNEQFF,TGCGCCAGCAGCTTGCCTCGACTAGACTACAATGAGCAGTTCTTC
TRBD2,TRBV10-3,TRBJ2-1,-,CAISEREGGENEQFF,TGTGCCATCAGTGAGAGAGAGGGAGGGGAAAATGAGCAGTTCTTC
-,TRBV5-1,TRBJ1-2,-,CASSQGDYGYTF,TGCGCCAGCAGCCAGGGCGACTATGGCTACACCTTC
TRBD1,TRBV25-1,TRBJ2-3,-,CASSPVVGTGFRRTSDTQYF,TGTGCCAGCAGTCCGGTTGTAGGGACAGGGTTCCGACGCACGTCAGATACGCAGTATTTT
TRBD1,TRBV10-3,TRBJ1-2,-,CAIRIRDSITYGYTF,TGTGCCATCAGAATCCGGGACAGTATCACCTATGGCTACACCTTC
-,TRBV19,TRBJ2-5,many,CASSNRQETQYF,TGTGCCAGTAGTAACAGACAAGAGACCCAGTACTTC
TRBD2,TRBV24-1,TRBJ2-5,-,CATSREVSETQYF,TGTGCCACCAGTCGGGAGGTCTCGGAGACCCAGTACTTC
TRBD2,TRBV27,TRBJ2-3,-,CASSLSLWVAGGPSTDTQYF,TGTGCCAGCAGTTTATCCCTTTGGGTAGCGGGGGGCCCTAGCACAGATACGCAGTATTTT
TRBD1,TRBV10-3,TRBJ2-2,-,CATTGAPLDGAGELFF,TGTGCCACGACAGGGGCCCCCTTGGACGGTGCCGGGGAGCTGTTTTTT
TRBD1,TRBV7-6,TRBJ2-3,-,CASSVTGTGGGTDTQYF,TGTGCCAGCAGCGTGACCGGGACAGGGGGCGGCACAGATACGCAGTATTTT
TRBD1,TRBV19,TRBJ2-7,-,CASGTGPYEQYF,TGTGCCAGCGGGACAGGGCCCTACGAGCAGTACTTC
TRBD1,TRBV4-2,TRBJ2-1,-,CASSSPRGMEVDEQFF,TGTGCCAGCAGCTCGCCCAGGGGGATGGAGGTCGATGAGCAGTTCTTC
-,TRBV11-2,TRBJ2-7,many,CASSSPSWGYEQYF,TGTGCCAGCAGCTCACCTAGTTGGGGGTACGAGCAGTACTTC
-,TRBV5-4,TRBJ2-1,many,CASSLIGLTIEQFF,TGTGCCAGCAGCTTGATAGGACTAACTATTGAGCAGTTCTTC
-,TRBV10-3,TRBJ1-3,-,CAISESPHNSGNTIYF,TGTGCCATCAGTGAGTCCCCCCACAACTCTGGAAACACCATATATTTT
-,TRBV5-1,TRBJ2-7,-,CASSLILAAYTYEQYF,TGCGCCAGCAGCTTGATATTGGCGGCCTACACCTACGAGCAGTACTTC
-,TRBV20-1,TRBJ1-6,-,CSAMGPRPPLHF,TGCAGTGCGATGGGACCTAGGCCACCCCTCCACTTT
-,TRBV12-3/TRBV12-4,TRBJ2-7,-,CASKASTYEQYF,TGTGCCAGCAAGGCCAGTACCTACGAGCAGTACTTC
TRBD2,TRBV5-1,TRBJ2-3,many,CASSLGGGAGTDTQYF,TGCGCCAGCAGCCTCGGGGGGGGGGCCGGCACAGATACGCAGTATTTT
-,TRBV11-2,TRBJ2-7,many,CASSFFRDGYEQYF,TGTGCCAGCAGCTTCTTCCGGGACGGCTACGAGCAGTACTTC
TRBD1,TRBV20-1,TRBJ1-5,many,CMAGQGNQPQHF,TGCATGGCGGGACAGGGAAATCAGCCCCAGCATTTT
TRBD1,TRBV2,TRBJ2-7,many,CASSRRQGGMGEQYF,TGTGCCAGCAGTCGGAGACAGGGGGGAATGGGTGAGCAGTACTTC
-,TRBV12-5,TRBJ1-1,many,CASGLTLNTEAFF,TGTGCTAGTGGACTGACACTGAACACTGAAGCTTTCTTT
-,TRBV20-1,TRBJ1-5,many,CSAHLLDSRNQPQHF,TGCAGTGCTCACCTACTGGACAGCAGGAATCAGCCCCAGCATTTT
-,TRBV20-1,TRBJ1-1,-,CSAKQQAGKEAFF,TGCAGTGCTAAGCAACAGGCGGGGAAAGAAGCTTTCTTT
-,TRBV2,TRBJ2-5,-,CASSEQGKAWETQYF,TGTGCCAGCAGTGAACAGGGGAAGGCGTGGGAGACCCAGTACTTC
-,TRBV7-2,TRBJ1-4,-,CASSSGRHNEKLFF,TGTGCCAGCAGCTCTGGGAGGCATAATGAAAAACTGTTTTTT
-,TRBV3-1,TRBJ2-7,many,CASSQQEGNEQYF,TGTGCCAGCAGCCAGCAAGAGGGTAACGAGCAGTACTTC
TRBD2,TRBV15,TRBJ2-6,-,CATSRDGLAGSGANVLTF,TGTGCCACCAGCAGAGATGGACTAGCGGGCTCTGGGGCCAACGTCCTGACTTTC
TRBD1,TRBV24-1,TRBJ1-2,-,CATSDPGQGYGYTF,TGTGCCACCAGTGACCCGGGACAGGGGTATGGCTACACCTTC
-,TRBV9,TRBJ2-7,few,CASSVGVDFSYEQYF,TGTGCCAGCAGCGTAGGAGTGGACTTTTCCTACGAGCAGTACTTC